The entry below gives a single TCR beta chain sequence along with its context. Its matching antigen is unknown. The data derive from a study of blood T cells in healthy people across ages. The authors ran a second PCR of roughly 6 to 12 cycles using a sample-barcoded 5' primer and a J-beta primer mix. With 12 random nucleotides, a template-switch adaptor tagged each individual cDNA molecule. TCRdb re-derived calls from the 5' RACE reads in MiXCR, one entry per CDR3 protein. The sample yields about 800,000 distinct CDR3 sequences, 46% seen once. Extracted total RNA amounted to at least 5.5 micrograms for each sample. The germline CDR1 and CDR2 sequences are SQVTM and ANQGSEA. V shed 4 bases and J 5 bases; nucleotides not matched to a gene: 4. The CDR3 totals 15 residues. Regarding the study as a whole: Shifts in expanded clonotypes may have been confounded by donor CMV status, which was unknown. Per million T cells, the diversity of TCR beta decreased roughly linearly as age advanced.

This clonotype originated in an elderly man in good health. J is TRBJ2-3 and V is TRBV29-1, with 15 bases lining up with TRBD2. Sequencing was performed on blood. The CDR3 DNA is TGCAGCGTTGGCGGGACTAGCGGGAGGCAAGATACGCAGTATTTT. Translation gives CSVGGTSGRQDTQYF.